This entry describes one TCR beta chain. Germline V gene lookup returns CDR1 ENHRY and CDR2 SYGVKD. The CDR3 is 15 amino acids. The V gene lost 0 bases and the J gene lost 2 bases, with 10 bases spanning the gap. Treatment specified: some 20 received Ad26.COV2.S at low or high dose, single or two shots; 5 received placebo; per-sample allocation not given. All samples were drawn on day 63, counting from the first vaccine or placebo injection. Here immunoSEQ multiplex PCR was the method, and the copy in TCRdb shows in-frame clones only, minus some. The top ten hold about 5% of the sample, which has about 350,000 clones, around 89% seen once. This sample was taken from a study of Ad26.COV2.S vaccination and SARS-CoV-2 variants. Study-level background: This donor came from the COV1001 trial of Ad26.COV2.S.

The sequencing here drew on peripheral blood, taken in a trial of Ad26.COV2.S vaccine versus placebo. The receptor comes from a person between 18 and 60 years old who received the Ad26.COV2.S COVID-19 vaccine or a placebo. The rearrangement joins TRBV10-3 to TRBJ1-2; D is undetermined. Here the CDR3 DNA reads TGTGCCATCAGTGAGTCGAGGCAGCCAAACTATGGCTACACCTTC. This translates into CAISESRQPNYGYTF.